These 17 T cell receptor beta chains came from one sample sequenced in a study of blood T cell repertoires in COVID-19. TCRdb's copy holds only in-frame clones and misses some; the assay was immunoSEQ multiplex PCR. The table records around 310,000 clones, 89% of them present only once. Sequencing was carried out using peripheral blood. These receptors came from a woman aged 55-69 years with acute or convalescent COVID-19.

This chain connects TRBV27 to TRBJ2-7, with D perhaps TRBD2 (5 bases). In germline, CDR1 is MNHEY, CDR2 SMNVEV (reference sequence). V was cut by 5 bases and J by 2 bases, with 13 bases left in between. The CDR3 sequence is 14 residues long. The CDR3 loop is CASSPRTGAYEQYF. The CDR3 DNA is TGTGCCAGCAGTCCGAGGACCGGGGCCTACGAGCAGTACTTC.

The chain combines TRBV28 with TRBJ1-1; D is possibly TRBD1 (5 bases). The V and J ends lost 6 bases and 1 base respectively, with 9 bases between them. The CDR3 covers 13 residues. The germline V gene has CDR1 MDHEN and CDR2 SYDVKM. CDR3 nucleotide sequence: TGTGCCAGCAGCCTGACAGAGAACACTGAAGCTTTCTTT. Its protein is CASSLTENTEAFF.

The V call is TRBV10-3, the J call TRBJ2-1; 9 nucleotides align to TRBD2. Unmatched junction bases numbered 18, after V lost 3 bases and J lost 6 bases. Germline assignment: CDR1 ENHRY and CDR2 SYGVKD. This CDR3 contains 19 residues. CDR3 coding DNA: TGTGCCATCAGTGACGGGGGGGTTACTAGCGGGCTTCCGGGCAATGAGCAGTTCTTC. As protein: CAISDGGVTSGLPGNEQFF.

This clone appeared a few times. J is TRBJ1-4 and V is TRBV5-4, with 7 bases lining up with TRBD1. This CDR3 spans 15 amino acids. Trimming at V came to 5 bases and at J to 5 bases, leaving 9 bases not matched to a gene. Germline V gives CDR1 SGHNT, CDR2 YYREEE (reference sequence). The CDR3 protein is CASRNIGQANEKLFF. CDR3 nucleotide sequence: TGTGCCAGCAGAAATATAGGACAGGCCAATGAAAAACTGTTTTTT. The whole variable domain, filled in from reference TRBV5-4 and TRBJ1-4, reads ETGVTQSPTHLIKTRGQQVTLRCSSQSGHNTVSWYQQALGQGPQFIFQYYREEENGRGNFPPRFSGLQFPNYSSELNVNALELDDSALYLCASRNIGQANEKLFFGSGTQLSVL.

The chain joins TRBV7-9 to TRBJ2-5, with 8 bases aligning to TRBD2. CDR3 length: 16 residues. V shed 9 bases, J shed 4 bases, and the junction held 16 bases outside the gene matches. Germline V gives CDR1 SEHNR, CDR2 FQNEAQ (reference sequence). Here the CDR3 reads CASCSYGSRGAETQYF. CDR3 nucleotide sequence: TGTGCCAGTTGCTCCTATGGCTCGCGGGGGGCAGAGACCCAGTACTTC.

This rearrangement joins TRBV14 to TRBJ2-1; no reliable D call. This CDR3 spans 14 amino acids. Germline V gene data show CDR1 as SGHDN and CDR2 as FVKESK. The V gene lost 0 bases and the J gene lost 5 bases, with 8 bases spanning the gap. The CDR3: CASSQESLNNEQFF. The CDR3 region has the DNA TGTGCCAGCAGCCAAGAATCACTTAACAATGAGCAGTTCTTC.

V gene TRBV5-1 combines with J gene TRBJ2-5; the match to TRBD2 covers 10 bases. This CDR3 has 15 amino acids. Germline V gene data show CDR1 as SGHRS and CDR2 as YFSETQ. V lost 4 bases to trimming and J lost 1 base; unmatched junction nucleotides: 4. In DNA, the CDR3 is TGCGCCAGCAGCCTAGGACTAGCGGTCCAAGAGACCCAGTACTTC. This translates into CASSLGLAVQETQYF.

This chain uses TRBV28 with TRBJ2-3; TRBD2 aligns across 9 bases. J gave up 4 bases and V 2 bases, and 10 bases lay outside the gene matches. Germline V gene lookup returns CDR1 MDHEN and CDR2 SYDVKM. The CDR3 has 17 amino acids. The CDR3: CASSLRGVAGVSDTQYF. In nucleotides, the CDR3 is TGTGCCAGCAGTTTACGTGGAGTAGCGGGAGTATCAGATACGCAGTATTTT.

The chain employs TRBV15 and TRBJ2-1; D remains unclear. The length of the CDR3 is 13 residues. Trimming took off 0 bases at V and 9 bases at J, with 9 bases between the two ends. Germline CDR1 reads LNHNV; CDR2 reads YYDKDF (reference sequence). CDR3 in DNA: TGTGCCACCAGCAGAGATCGAAGAGTTGAGCAGTTCTTC. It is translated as CATSRDRRVEQFF.

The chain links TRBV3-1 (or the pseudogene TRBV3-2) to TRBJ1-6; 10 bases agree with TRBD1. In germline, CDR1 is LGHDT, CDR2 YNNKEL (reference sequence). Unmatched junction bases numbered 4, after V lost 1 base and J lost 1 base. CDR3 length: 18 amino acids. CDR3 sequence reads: CASSQGQGANSYNSPLHF. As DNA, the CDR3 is TGTGCCAGCAGCCAAGGACAGGGGGCGAATTCCTATAATTCACCCCTCCACTTT.

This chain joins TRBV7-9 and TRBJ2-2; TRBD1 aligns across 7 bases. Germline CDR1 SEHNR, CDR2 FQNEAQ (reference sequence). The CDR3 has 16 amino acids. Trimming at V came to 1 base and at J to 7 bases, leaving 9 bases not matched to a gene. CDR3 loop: CASSLGDRNPLGELFF. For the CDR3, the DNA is TGTGCCAGCAGCTTAGGGGACAGAAATCCACTCGGGGAGCTGTTTTTT.

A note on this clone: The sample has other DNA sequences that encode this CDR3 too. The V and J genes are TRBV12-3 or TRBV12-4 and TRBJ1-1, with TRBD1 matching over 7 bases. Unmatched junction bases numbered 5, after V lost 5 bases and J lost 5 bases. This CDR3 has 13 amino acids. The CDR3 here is CASSALQGTEAFF. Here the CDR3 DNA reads TGTGCCAGCAGTGCCCTACAGGGGACTGAAGCTTTCTTT.

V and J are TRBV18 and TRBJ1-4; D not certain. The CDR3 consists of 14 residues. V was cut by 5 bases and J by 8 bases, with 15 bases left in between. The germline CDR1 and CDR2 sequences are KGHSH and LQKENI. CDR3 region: CASSSLLFGEKLFF. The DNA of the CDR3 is TGTGCCAGCTCATCACTCTTGTTCGGGGAAAAACTGTTTTTT.

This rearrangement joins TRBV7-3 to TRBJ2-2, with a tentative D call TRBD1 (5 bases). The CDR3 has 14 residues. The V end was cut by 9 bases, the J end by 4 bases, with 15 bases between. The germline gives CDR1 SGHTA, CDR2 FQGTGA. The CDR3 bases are TGTGCCAGTCAAACAGGACCCAGCACCGGGGAGCTGTTTTTT. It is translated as CASQTGPSTGELFF.

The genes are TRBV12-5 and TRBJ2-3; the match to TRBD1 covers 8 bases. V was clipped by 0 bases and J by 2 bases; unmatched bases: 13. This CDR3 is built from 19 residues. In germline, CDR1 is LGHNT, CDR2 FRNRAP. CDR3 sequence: CASGLVLEQGGGDTDTQYF. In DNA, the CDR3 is TGTGCTAGTGGTTTGGTACTTGAACAGGGGGGTGGAGACACAGATACGCAGTATTTT.

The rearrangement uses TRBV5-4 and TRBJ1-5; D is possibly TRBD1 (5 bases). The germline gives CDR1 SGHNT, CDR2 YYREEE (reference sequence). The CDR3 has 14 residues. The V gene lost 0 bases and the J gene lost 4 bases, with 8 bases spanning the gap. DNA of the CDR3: TGTGCCAGCAGCTTGGCGGGGGAGAATCAGCCCCAGCATTTT. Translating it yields CASSLAGENQPQHF.

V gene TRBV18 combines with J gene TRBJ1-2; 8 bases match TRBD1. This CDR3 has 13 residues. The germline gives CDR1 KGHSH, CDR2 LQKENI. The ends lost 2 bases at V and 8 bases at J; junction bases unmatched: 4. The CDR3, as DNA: TGTGCCAGCTCACCAGGACAGGGCATCGGCTACACCTTC. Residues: CASSPGQGIGYTF.